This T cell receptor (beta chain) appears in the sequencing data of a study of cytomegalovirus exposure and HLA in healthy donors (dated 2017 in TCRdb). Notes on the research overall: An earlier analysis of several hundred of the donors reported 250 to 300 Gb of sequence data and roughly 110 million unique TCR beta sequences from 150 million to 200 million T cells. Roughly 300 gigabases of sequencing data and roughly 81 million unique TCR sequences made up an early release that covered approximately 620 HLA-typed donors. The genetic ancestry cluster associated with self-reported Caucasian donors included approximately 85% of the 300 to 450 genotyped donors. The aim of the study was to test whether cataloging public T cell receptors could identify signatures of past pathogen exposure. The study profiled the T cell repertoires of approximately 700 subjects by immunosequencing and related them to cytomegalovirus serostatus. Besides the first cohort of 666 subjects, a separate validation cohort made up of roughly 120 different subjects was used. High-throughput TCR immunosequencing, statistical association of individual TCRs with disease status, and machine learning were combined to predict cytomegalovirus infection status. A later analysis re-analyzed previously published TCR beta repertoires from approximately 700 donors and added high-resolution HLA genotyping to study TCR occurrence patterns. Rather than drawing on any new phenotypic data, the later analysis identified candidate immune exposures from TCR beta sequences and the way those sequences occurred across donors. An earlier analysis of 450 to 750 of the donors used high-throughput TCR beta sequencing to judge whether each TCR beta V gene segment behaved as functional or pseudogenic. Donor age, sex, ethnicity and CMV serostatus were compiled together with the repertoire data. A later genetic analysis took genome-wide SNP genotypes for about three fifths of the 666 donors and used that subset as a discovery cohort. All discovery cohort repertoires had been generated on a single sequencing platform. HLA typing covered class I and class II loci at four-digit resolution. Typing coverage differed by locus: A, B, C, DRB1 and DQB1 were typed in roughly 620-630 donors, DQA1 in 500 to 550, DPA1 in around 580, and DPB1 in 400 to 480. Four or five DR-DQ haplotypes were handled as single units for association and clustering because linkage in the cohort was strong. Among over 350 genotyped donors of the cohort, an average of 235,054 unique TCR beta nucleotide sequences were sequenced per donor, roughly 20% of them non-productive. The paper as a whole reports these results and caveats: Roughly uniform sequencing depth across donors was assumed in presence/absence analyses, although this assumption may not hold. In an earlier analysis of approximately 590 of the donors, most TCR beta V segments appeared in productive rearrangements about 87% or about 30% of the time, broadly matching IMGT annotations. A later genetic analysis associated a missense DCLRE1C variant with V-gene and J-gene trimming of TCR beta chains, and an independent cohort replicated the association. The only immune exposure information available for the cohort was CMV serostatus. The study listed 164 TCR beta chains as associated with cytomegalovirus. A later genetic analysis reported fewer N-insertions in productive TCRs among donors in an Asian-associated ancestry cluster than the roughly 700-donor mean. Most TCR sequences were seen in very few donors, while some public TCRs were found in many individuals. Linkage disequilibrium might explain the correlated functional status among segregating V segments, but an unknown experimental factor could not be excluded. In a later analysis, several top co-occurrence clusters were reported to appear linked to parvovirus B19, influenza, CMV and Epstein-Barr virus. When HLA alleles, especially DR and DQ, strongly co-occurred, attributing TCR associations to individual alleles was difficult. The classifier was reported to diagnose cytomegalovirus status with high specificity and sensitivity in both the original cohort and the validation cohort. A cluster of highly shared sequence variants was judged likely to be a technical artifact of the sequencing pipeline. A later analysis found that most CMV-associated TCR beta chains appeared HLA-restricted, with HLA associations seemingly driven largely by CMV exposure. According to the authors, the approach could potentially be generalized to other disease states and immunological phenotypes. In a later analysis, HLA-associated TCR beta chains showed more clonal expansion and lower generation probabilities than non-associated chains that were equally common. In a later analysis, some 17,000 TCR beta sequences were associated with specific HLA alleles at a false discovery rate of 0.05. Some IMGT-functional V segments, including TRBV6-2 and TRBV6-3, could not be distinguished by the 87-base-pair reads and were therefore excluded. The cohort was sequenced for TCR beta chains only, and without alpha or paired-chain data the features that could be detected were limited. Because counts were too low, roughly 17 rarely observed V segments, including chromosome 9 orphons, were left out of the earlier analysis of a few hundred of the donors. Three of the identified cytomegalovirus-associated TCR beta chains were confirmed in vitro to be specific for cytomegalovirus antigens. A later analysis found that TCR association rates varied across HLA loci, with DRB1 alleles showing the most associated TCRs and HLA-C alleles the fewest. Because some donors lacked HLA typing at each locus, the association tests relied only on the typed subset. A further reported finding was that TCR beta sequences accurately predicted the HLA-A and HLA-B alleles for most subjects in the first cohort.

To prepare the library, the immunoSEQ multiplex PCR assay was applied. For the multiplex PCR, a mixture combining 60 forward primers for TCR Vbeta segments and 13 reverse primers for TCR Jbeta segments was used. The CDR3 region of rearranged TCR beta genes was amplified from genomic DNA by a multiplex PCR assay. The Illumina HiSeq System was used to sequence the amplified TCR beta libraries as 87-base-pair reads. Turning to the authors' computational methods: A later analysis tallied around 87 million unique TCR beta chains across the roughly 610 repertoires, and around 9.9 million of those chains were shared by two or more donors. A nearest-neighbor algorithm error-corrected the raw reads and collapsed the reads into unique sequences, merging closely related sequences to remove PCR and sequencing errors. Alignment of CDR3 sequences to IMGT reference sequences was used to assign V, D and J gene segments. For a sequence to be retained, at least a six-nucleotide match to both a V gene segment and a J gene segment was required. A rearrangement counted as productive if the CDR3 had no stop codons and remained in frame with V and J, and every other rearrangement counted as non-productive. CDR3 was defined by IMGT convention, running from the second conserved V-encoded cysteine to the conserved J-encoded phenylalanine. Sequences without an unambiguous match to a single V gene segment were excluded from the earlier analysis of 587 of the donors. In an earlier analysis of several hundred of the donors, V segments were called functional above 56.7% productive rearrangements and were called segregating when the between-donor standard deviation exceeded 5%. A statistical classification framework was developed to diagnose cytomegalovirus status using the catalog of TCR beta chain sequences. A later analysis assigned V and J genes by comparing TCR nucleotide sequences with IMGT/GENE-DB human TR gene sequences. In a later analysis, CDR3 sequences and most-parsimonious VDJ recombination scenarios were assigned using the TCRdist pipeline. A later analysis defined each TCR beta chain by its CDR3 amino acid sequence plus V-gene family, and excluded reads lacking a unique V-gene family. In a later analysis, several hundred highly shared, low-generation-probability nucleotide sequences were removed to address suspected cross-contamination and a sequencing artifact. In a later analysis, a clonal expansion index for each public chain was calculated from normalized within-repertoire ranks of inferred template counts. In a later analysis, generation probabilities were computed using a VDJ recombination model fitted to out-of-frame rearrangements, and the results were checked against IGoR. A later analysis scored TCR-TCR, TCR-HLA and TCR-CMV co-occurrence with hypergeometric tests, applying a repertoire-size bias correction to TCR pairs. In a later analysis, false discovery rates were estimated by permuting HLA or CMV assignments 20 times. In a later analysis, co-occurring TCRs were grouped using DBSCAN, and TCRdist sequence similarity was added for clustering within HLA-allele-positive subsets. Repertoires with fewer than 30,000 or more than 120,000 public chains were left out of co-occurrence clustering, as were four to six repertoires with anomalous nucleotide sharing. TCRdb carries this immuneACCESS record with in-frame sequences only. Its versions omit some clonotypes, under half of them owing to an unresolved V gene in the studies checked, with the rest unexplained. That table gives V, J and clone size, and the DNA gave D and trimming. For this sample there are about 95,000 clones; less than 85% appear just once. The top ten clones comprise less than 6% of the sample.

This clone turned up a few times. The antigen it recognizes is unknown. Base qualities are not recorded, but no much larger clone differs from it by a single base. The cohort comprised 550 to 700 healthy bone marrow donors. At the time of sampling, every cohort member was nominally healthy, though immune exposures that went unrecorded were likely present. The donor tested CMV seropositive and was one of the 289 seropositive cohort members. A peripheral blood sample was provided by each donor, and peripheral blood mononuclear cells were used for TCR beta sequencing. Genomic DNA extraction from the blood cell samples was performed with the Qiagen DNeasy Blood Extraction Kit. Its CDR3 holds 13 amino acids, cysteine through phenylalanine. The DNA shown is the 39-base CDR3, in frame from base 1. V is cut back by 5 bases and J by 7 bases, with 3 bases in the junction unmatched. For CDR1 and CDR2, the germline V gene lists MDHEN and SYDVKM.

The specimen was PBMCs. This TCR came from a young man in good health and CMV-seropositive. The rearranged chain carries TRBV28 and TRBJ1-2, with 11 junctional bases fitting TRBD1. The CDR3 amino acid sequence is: CASSTDRGLGYTF. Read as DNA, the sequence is TGTGCCAGCAGTACGGACAGGGGGCTTGGCTACACCTTC.